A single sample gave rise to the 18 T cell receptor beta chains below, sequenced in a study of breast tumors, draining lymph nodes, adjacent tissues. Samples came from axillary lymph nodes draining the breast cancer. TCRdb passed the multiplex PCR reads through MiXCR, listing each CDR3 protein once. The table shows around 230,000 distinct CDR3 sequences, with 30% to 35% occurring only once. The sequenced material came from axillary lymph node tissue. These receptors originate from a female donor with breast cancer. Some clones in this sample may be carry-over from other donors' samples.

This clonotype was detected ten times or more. CDR3 bases: TGTGCCAGCAGCTTGCGCAGGGGGTATGAGACCCAGTACTTC. Translation: CASSLRRGYETQYF. V gene TRBV5-6 combines with J gene TRBJ2-5; 7 nucleotides agree with TRBD1. The CDR3 has 14 residues. Germline values: CDR1 SGHDT, CDR2 YYEEEE. Trimming removed 1 base from V and 5 bases from J; junction bases left unmatched: 5. Full variable domain (rest looked up from reference TRBV5-6 and TRBJ2-5): DAGVTQSPTHLIKTRGQQVTLRCSPKSGHDTVSWYQQALGQGPQFIFQYYEEEERQRGNFPDRFSGHQFPNYSSELNVNALLLGDSALYLCASSLRRGYETQYFGPGTRLLVL.

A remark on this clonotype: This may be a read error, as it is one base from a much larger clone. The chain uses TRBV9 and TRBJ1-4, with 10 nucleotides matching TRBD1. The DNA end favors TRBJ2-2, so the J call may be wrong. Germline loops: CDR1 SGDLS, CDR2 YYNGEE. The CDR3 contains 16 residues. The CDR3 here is CDSSVHPDRGAGELFF. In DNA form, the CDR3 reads TGTGACAGCAGCGTTCACCCGGACAGGGGGGCCGGGGAGCTGTTTTTT.

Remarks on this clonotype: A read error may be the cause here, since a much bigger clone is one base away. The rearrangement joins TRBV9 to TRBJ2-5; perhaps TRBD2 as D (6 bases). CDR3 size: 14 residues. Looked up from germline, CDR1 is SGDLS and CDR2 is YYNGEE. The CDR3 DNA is TGTGTCAGCAGCCCAGGACTAACTTCAGAGACCCAGTACTTC. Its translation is CVSSPGLTSETQYF.

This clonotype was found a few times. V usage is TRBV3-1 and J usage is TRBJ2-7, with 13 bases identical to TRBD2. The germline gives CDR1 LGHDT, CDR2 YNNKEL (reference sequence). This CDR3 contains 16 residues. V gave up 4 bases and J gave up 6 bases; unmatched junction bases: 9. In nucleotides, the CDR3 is TGTGCCAGCAGCCTCAGGACTAGCGGGGGCCGGATCGAGCAGTACTTC. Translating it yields CASSLRTSGGRIEQYF.

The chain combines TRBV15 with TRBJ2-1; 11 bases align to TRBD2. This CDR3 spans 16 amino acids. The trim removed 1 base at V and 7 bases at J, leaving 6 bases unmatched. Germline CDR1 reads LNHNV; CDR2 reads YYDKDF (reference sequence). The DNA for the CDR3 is TGTGCCACCAGCAGAGGGGTGACTAGCGGGATAAATGAGCAGTTCTTC. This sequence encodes CATSRGVTSGINEQFF.

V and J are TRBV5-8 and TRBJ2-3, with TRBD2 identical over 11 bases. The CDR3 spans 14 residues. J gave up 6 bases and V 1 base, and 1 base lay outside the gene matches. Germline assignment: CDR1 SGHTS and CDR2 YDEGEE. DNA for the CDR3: TGTGCCAGCAGCTTGACTAGCGGGGGCGATACGCAGTATTTT. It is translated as CASSLTSGGDTQYF.

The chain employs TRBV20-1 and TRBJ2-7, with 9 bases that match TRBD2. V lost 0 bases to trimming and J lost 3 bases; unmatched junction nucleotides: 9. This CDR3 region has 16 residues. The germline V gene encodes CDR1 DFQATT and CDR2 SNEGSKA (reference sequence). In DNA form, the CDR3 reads TGCAGTGCTAGAGATCCCACAGCTAGCGGGGACTACGAGCAGTACTTC. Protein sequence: CSARDPTASGDYEQYF.

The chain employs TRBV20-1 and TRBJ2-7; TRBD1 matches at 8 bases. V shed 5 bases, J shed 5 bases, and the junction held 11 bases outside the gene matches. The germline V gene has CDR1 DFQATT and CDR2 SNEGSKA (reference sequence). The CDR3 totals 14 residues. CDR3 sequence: CSAYQAQGADEQYF. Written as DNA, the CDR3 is TGCAGTGCTTACCAAGCCCAGGGGGCGGACGAGCAGTACTTC.

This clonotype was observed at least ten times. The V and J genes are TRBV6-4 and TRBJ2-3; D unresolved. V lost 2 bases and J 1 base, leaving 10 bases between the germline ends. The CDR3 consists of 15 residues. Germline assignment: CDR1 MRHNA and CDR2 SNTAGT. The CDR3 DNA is TGTGCCAGCAGTGACCAACCAGGCGGCACAGATACGCAGTATTTT. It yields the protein CASSDQPGGTDTQYF.

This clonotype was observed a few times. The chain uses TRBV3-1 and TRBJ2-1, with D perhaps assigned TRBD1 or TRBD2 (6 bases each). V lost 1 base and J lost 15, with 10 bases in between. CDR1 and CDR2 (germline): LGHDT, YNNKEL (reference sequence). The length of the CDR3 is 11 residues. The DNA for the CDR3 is TGTGCCAGCAGCCAAGCGAGGGGGGTGTTCTTC. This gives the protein CASSQARGVFF.

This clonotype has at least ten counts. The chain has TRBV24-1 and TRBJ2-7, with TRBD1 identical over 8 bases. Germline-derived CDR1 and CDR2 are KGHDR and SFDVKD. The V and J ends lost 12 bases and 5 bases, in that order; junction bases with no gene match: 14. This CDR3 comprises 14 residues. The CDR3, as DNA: TGTGCCTTCGACACCGGGGACAGGTGGCACGAGCAGTACTTC. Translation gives CAFDTGDRWHEQYF.

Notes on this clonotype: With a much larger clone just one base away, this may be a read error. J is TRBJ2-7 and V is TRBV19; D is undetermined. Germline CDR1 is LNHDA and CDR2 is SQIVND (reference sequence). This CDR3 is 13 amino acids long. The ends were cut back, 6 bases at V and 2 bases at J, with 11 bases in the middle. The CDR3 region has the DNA TGTGCCAGTAGAGACATTTTACCCTACGAGCAGTACTTC. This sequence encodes CASRDILPYEQYF.

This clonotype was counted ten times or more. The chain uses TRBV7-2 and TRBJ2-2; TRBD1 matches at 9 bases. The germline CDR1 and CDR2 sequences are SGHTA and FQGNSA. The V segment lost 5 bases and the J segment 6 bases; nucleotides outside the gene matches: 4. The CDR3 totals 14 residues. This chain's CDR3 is CASSRDRVAGELFF. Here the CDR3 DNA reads TGTGCCAGCAGCCGGGACAGGGTCGCCGGGGAGCTGTTTTTT.

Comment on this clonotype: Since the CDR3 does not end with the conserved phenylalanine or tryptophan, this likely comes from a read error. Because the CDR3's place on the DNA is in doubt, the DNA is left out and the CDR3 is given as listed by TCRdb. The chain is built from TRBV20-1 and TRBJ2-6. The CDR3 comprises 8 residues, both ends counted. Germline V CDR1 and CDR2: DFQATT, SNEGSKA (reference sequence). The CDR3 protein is CSARDLDS.

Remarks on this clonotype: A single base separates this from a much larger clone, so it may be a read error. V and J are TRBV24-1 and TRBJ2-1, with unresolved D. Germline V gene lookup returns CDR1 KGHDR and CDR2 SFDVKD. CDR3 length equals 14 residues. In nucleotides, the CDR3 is TGTGCCGCCAGTGGGCGGACCAGCCGTCCTGAGCAGTTCTTC. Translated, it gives CAASGRTSRPEQFF.

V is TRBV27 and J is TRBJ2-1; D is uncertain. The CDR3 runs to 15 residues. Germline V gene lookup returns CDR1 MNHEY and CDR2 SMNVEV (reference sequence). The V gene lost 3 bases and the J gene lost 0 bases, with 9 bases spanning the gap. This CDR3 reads CASSLTGSSYNEQFF. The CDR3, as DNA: TGTGCCAGCAGTTTGACTGGCAGCTCCTACAATGAGCAGTTCTTC.

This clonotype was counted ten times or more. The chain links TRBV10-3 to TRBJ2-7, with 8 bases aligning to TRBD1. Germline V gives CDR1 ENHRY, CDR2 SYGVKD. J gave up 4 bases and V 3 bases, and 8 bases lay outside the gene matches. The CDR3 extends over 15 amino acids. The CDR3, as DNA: TGTGCCATCAGTGACGAACAGGGGGTCACGTACGAGCAGTACTTC. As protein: CAISDEQGVTYEQYF.

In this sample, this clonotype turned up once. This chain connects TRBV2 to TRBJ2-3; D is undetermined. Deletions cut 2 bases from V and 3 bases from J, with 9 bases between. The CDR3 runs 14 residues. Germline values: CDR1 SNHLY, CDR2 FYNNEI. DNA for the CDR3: TGTGCCAGCAGTGAATTACGTGGGACAGATACGCAGTATTTT. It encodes CASSELRGTDTQYF.